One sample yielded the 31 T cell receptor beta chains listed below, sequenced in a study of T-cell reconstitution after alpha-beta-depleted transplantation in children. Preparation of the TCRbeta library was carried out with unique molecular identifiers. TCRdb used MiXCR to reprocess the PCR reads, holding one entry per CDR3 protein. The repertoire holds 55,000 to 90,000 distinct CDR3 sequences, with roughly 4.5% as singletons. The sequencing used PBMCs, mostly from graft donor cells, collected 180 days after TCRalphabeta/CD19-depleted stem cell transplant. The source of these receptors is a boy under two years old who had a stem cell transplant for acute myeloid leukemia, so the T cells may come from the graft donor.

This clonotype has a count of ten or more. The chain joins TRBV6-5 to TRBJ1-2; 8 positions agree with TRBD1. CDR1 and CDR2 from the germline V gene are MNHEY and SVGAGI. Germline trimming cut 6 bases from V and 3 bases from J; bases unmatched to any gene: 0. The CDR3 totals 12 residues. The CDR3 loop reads CASRQGDYGYTF. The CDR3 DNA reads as TGTGCCAGCAGACAGGGGGACTATGGCTACACCTTC.

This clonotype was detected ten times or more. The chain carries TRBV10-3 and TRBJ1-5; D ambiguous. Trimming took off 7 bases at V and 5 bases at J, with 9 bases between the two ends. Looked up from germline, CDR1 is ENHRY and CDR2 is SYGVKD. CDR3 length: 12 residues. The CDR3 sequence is CAITDGDQPQHF. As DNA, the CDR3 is TGTGCCATCACTGACGGTGATCAGCCCCAGCATTTT.

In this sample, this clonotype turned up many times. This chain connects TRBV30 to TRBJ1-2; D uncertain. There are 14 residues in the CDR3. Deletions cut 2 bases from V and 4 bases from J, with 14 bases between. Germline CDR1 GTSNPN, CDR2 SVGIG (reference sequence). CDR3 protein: CAWSHTRGIYGYTF. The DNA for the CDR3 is TGTGCCTGGAGTCACACCCGTGGGATCTATGGCTACACCTTC.

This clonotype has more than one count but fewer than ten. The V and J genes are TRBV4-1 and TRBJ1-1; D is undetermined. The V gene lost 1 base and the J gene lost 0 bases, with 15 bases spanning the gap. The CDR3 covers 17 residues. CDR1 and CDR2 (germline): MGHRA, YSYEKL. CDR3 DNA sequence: TGCGCCAGCAGCCAAGCTGCCCCCCGGGGTCTGAACACTGAAGCTTTCTTT. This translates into CASSQAAPRGLNTEAFF.

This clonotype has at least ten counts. The CDR3 loop is CASNRPFNTGELFF. The CDR3 DNA is TGTGCCAGCAATCGGCCTTTTAACACCGGGGAGCTGTTTTTT. The chain has TRBV12-3 or TRBV12-4 and TRBJ2-2; D ambiguous. Trimming cost V 7 bases and J 2 bases, with 11 bases left between them. The CDR3 is made up of 14 amino acids.

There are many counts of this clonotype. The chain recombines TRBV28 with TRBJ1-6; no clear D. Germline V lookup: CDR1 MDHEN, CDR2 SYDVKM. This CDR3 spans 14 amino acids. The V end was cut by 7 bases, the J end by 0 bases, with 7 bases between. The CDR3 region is CASNPSSYNSPLHF. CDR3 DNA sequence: TGTGCCAGCAATCCGAGCTCCTATAATTCACCCCTCCACTTT.

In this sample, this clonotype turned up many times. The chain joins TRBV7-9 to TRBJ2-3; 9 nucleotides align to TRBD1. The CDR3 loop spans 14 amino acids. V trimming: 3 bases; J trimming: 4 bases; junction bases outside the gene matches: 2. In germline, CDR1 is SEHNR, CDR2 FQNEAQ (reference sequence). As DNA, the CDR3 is TGTGCCAGCAGCTTGGGACAGGGAGCAGATACGCAGTATTTT. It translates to CASSLGQGADTQYF.

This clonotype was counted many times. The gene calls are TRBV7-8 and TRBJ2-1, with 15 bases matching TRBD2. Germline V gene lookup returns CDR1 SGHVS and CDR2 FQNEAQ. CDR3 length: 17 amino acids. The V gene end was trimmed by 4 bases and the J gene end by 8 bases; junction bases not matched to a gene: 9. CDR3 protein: CASSSSGTSGGSDEQFF. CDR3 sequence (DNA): TGTGCCAGCAGCTCGTCAGGGACTAGCGGGGGGTCGGATGAGCAGTTCTTC.

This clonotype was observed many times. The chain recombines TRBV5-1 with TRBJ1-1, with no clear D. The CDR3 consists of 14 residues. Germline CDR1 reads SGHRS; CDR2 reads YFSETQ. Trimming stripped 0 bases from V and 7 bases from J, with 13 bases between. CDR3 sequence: CASSLGREQLEAFF. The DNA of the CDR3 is TGCGCCAGCAGCTTGGGAAGGGAGCAACTTGAAGCTTTCTTT.

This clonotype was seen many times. CDR3 sequence reads: CASSFPQDQETQYF. The CDR3, as DNA: TGCGCCAGCAGCTTCCCACAGGACCAAGAGACCCAGTACTTC. The gene calls are TRBV5-1 and TRBJ2-5; possible D gene TRBD1, 5 bases. Trimming stripped 2 bases from V and 0 bases from J, with 8 bases between. Germline V gene lookup returns CDR1 SGHRS and CDR2 YFSETQ. This CDR3 contains 14 residues.

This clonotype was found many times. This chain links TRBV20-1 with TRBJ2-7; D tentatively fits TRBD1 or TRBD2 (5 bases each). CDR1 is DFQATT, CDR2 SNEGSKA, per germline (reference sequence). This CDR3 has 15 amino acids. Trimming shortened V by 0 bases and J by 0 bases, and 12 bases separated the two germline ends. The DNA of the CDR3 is TGCAGTGCTAGAGATCTTAGGGACCGCTCCTACGAGCAGTACGTC. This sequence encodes CSARDLRDRSYEQYV.

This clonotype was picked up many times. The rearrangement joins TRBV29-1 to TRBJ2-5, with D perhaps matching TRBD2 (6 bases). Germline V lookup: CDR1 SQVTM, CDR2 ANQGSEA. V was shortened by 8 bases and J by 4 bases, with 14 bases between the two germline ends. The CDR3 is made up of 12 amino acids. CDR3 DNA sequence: TGCAGCCCACGGACTAATGGAGAGACCCAGTACTTC. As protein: CSPRTNGETQYF.

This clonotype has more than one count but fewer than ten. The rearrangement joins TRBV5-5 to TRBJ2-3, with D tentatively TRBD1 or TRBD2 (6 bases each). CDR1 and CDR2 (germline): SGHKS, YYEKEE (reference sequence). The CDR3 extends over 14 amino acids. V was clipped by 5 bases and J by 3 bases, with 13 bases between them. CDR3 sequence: CASRWGARTDTQYF. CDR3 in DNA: TGTGCCAGCAGATGGGGGGCCCGGACAGATACGCAGTATTTT.

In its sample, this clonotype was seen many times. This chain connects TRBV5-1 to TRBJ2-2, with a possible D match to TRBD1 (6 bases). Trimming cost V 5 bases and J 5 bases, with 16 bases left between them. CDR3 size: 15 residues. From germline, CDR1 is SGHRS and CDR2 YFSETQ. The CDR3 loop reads CASRTPGTRTGELFF. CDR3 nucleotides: TGCGCCAGCAGAACCCCCGGGACACGGACCGGGGAGCTGTTTTTT.

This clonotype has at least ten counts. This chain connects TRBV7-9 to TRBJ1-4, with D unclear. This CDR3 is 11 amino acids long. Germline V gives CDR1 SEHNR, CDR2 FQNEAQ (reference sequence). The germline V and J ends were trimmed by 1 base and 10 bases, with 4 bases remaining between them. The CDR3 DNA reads TGTGCCAGCAGCTTAGGTCGAAAACTGTTTTTT. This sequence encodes CASSLGRKLFF.

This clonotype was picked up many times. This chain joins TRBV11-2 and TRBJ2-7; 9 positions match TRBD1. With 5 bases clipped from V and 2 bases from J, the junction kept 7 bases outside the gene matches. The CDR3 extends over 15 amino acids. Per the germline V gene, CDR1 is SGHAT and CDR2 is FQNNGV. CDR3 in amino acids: CASSTLQGAPYEQYF. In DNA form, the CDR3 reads TGTGCCAGCAGCACGCTACAGGGGGCGCCCTACGAGCAGTACTTC.

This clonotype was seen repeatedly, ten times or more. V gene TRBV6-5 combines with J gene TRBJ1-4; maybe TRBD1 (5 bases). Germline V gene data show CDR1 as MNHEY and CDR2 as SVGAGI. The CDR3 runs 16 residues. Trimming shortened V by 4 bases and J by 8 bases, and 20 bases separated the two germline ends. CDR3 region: CASSFRPPDNREKLFF. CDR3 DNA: TGTGCCAGCAGTTTTCGTCCCCCGGACAATCGGGAAAAACTGTTTTTT.

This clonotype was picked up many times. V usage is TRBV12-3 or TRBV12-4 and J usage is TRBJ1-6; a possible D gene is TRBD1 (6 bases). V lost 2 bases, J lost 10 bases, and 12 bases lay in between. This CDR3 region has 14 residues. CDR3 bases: TGTGCCAGCAGTTTACGTGCAGGGGAATCACCCCTCCACTTT. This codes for CASSLRAGESPLHF.

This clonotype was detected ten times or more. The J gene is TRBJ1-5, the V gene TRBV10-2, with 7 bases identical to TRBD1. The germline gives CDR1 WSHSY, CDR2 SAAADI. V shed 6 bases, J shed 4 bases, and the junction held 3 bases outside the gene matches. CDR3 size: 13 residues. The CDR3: CASSTGVNQPQHF. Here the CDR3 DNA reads TGCGCCAGCAGCACAGGGGTTAATCAGCCCCAGCATTTT.

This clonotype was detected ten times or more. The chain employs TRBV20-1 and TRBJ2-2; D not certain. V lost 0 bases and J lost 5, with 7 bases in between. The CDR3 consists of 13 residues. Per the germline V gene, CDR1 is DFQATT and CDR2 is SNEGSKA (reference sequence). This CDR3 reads CSARDVDTGELFF. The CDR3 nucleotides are TGCAGTGCTAGAGATGTTGATACCGGGGAGCTGTTTTTT.

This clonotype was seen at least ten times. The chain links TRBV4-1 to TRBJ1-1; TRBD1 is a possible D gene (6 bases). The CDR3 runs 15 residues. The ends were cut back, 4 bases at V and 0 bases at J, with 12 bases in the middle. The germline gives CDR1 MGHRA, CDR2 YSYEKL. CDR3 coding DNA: TGCGCCAGCAGCCGGGGGCACCCTTTGAACACTGAAGCTTTCTTT. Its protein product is CASSRGHPLNTEAFF.

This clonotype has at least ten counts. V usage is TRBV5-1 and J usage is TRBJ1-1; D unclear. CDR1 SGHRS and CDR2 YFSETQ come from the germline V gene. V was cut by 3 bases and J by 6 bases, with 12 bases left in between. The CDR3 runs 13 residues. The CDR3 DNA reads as TGCGCCAGCAGCTGGACGATTGGAGCTGAAGCTTTCTTT. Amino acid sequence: CASSWTIGAEAFF.

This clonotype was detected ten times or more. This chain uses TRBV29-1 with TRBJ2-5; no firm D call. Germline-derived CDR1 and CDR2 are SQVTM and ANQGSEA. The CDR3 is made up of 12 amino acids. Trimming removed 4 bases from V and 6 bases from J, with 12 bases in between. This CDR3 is CSVGVGPQTQYF. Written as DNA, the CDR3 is TGCAGCGTTGGCGTGGGCCCGCAGACCCAGTACTTC.

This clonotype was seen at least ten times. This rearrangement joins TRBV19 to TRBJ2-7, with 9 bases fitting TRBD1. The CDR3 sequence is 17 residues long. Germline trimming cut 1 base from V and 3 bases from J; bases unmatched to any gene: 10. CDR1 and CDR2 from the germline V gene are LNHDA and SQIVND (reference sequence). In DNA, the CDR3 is TGTGCCAGTAGTATAGGAGGGCCGGGACAGGGCCGCTACGAGCAGTACTTC. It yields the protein CASSIGGPGQGRYEQYF.

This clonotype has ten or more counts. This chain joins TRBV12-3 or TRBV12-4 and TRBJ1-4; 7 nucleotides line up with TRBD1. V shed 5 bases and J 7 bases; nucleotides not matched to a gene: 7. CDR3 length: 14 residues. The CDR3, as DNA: TGTGCCAGCAGTACGAGGGGGCCGGGTGAAAAACTGTTTTTT. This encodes CASSTRGPGEKLFF.

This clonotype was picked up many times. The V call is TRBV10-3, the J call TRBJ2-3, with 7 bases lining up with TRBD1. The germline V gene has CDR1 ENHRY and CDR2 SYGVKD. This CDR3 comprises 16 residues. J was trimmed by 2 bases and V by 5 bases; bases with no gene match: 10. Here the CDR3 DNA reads TGTGCCATCAGTATTAGTGGGACAGCGTCCACAGATACGCAGTATTTT. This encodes CAISISGTASTDTQYF.

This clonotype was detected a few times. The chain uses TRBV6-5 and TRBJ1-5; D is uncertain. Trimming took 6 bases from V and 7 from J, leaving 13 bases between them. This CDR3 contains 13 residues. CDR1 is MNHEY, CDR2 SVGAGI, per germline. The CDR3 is CASSQNRRQPQHF. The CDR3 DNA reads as TGTGCCAGCAGCCAGAACAGAAGGCAGCCCCAGCATTTT.

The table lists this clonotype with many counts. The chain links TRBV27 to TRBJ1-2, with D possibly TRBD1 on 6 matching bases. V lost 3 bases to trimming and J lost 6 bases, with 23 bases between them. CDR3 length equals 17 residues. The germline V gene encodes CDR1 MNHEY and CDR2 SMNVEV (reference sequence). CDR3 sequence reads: CASSFLYPTGWGNGYTF. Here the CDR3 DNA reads TGTGCCAGCAGTTTTCTTTACCCGACAGGTTGGGGCAATGGCTACACCTTC.

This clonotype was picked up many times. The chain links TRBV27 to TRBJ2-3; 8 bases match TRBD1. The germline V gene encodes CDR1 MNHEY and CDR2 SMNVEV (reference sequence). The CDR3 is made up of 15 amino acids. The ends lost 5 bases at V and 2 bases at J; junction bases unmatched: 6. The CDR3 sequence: CASSPPTGVTDTQYF. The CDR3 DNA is TGTGCCAGCAGTCCTCCGACAGGGGTCACAGATACGCAGTATTTT.

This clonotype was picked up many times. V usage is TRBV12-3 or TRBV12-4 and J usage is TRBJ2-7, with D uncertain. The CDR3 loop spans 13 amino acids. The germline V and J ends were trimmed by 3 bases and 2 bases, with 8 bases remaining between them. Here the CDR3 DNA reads TGTGCCAGCAGTTTGGGGTTCCCCTACGAGCAGTACTTC. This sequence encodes CASSLGFPYEQYF.

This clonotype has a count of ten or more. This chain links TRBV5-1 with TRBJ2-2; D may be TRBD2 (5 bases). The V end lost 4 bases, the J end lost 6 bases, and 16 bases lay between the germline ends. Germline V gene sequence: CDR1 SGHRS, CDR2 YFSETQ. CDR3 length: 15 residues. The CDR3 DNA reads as TGCGCCAGCAGCACGGGGAGTCTGGGTTCCGGGGAGCTGTTTTTT. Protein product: CASSTGSLGSGELFF. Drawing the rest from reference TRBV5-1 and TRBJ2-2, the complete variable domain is KAGVTQTPRYLIKTRGQQVTLSCSPISGHRSVSWYQQTPGQGLQFLFEYFSETQRNKGNFPGRFSGRQFSNSRSEMNVSTLELGDSALYLCASSTGSLGSGELFFGEGSRLTVL.